The entry below gives a single TCR beta chain sequence along with its context. What antigen it recognizes has not been identified. No base quality values were provided; no much bigger clone lies one nucleotide off. The time point label on this specimen signifies: week 5, during vaccination. A 20-mer mutant IDH1 peptide at 300 micrograms in Montanide made up each vaccine dose, which was injected subcutaneously together with topical imiquimod. Newly diagnosed WHO grade 3 or 4 IDH1-mutant astrocytomas showing loss of nuclear ATRX were present in the donors. The samples were drawn from NOA16, a multicentre, single-arm, open-label phase I trial in Germany that tested a mutant IDH1 peptide vaccine in humans for the first time. Genomic DNA for TCRB sequencing was extracted from EDTA blood using the DNeasy Blood and Tissue Kit. The protocol used for the library was the immunoSEQ multiplex PCR assay. Rearranged TCR beta chain sequences were amplified using the hsTCRB Kit according to the manufacturer's protocol. TCRB libraries were sequenced on an Illumina MiSeq. The paper's data handling went like this. The kit vendor's proprietary platform handled demultiplexing, trimming and gene mapping. Drawn from immuneACCESS, this table holds only the in-frame rearrangements with V and J called that TCRdb kept. Clones are partly lost; checked studies trace under half to an unresolved V gene and leave the rest unexplained. V, J and clone size are those of that table, while D and trimming were read from the DNA. This sample gives 53,000 or so clones in total; roughly 78% of them show up just once. The ten largest make up about 5% of the sample.

This entry belongs to a study of a mutant IDH1 vaccine in newly diagnosed glioma (dated by TCRdb to 2020 to 2023). As for the study more broadly: Across visits V03 through V10, patients got a total of eight vaccinations, given in weeks 1, 3, 5, 7, 11, 15, 19 and 23. In the chemotherapy-containing groups, vaccination started alongside temozolomide cycles, whereas in patients who had radiotherapy alone it started 4-6 weeks after radiotherapy. Of the approximately 35 treated patients, 62.5% were male and about 40% were female, and a mean age of 40.4 years was recorded. Before enrollment, most patients had been given radiochemotherapy with temozolomide as standard therapy, while the rest had received either radiotherapy alone or temozolomide alone. Peripheral blood was drawn at six visits: V03 (baseline), V05, V07, V10, V12 and V13. For exploratory analyses, under 30 treated patients had longitudinal TCRB deep sequencing done wherever samples were available. What the research found in general, with its limitations: Across multiple MHC alleles, vaccine-induced immune responses were seen in around 93% of patients. Availability determined which PBMC samples were chosen for TCRB deep sequencing. According to the authors, sample limitations meant that analyses of patient blood samples could not be reproduced. No apparent relationship was observed between pseudoprogression and alterations in the top peripheral T cell clonotypes detected by TCRB sequencing.

The sequence came from a man aged 45-65 years with glioma. Sequences were derived from PBMCs, sampled from a glioma patient whose treatment included an IDH1 peptide vaccine.

This receptor has the CDR3 CASSLVMGAGGYTF. The nucleotide sequence reads as follows: TGTGCCAGCAGTTTGGTCATGGGAGCAGGGGGCTACACCTTC. The sequence links TRBV27 to TRBJ1-2, with TRBD1 as a weak D call on 5 bases. Taken from the germline V gene (reference sequence), the CDR1 and CDR2 loops are MNHEY and SMNVEV. Spanning cysteine to phenylalanine, the CDR3 consists of 14 amino acids. The sequence is cut down to CDR3 DNA, 42 bases in frame from base 1. V is clipped by 3 bases and J by 8 bases, and the sequence between their germline boundaries is 16 bases long.